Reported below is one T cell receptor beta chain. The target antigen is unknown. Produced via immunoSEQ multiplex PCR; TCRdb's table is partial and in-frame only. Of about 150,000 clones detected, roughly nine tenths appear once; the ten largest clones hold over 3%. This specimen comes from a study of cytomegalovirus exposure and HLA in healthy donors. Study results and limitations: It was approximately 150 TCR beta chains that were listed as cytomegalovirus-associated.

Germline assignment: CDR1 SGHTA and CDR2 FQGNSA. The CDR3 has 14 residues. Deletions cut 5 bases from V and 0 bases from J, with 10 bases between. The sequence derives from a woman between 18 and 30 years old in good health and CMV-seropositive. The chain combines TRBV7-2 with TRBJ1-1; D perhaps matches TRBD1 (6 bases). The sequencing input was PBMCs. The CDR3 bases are TGTGCCAGCAGCGTTGGACAGCTGAACACTGAAGCTTTCTTT. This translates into CASSVGQLNTEAFF.